The 32 T cell receptor beta chains below were found in one sample sequenced in a study of shared clonotypes between healthy human individuals. Some clones are missing from TCRdb's copy, which holds only in-frame ones; the method was immunoSEQ multiplex PCR. The data contain over a million clones, around 98% of them singletons. The sequencing sample was made of naive CD4+ T cells sorted from blood. Indicated subset: CD45RA+ positively selected. The receptor set was obtained from a young man in good health.

The V gene is TRBV7-3, the J gene TRBJ2-3; TRBD2 aligns across 12 bases. The junction had 3 bases not matched to a gene; V was cut back by 5 bases and J by 6 bases. This CDR3 has 14 residues. Germline V gives CDR1 SGHTA, CDR2 FQGTGA. The DNA of the CDR3 is TGTGCCAGCAGCGAGACTAGCGGGAGTGATACGCAGTATTTT. Residues: CASSETSGSDTQYF. The whole variable domain, filled in from reference TRBV7-3 and TRBJ2-3, reads GAGVSQTPSNKVTEKGKYVELRCDPISGHTALYWYRQSLGQGPEFLIYFQGTGAADDSGLPNDRFFAVRPEGSVSTLKIQRTERGDSAVYLCASSETSGSDTQYFGPGTRLTVL.

The chain links TRBV9 to TRBJ2-1; a weak D match, TRBD2 (5 bases). V was cut by 1 base and J by 6 bases, with 14 bases left in between. The CDR3 consists of 15 residues. Per germline, CDR1 SGDLS and CDR2 YYNGEE. The CDR3, as DNA: TGTGCCAGCAGCGTATCTAGCCTATCAACCAATGAGCAGTTCTTC. This gives the protein CASSVSSLSTNEQFF.

CDR3 in amino acids: CASSQGSQPQHF. The CDR3 DNA reads TGTGCCAGTTCTCAGGGGAGCCAGCCCCAGCATTTT. V gene TRBV9 combines with J gene TRBJ1-5; possible D gene TRBD1, 6 bases. Germline CDR1 is SGDLS and CDR2 is YYNGEE. Trimming removed 8 bases from V and 7 bases from J, with 13 bases in between. The CDR3 is 12 residues long.

The chain couples TRBV7-9 to TRBJ2-1, with 7 bases lining up with TRBD1. V trimming: 5 bases; J trimming: 2 bases; junction bases outside the gene matches: 9. The V gene's germline CDR1 is SEHNR and CDR2 FQNEAQ (reference sequence). The length of the CDR3 is 16 residues. The CDR3 protein is CASSVRQGLAYNEQFF. As DNA, the CDR3 is TGTGCCAGCAGCGTGAGACAGGGTTTGGCCTACAATGAGCAGTTCTTC.

The chain carries TRBV2 and TRBJ2-4; D may correspond to TRBD1 or TRBD2 (6 bases each). Germline assignment: CDR1 SNHLY and CDR2 FYNNEI. Trimming cost V 2 bases and J 8 bases, with 10 bases left between them. The CDR3 runs to 13 residues. CDR3 bases: TGTGCCAGCAGTGAATTGGGGGGCGACATTCAGTACTTC. Its translation is CASSELGGDIQYF. The whole variable domain, filled in from reference TRBV2 and TRBJ2-4, reads EPEVTQTPSHQVTQMGQEVILRCVPISNHLYFYWYRQILGQKVEFLVSFYNNEISEKSEIFDDQFSVERPDGSNFTLKIRSTKLEDSAMYFCASSELGGDIQYFGAGTRLSVL.

The chain couples TRBV6-1 to TRBJ2-7; weak D call: TRBD2 (6 bases). The CDR3 is 18 amino acids. Germline CDR1 MNHNS, CDR2 SASEGT. The V gene lost 3 bases and the J gene lost 4 bases, with 25 bases spanning the gap. The CDR3 coding sequence is TGTGCCAGCAGTGACCGGTCGTGGCCGGGGACTTACCTTTACGAGCAGTACTTC. Translating it yields CASSDRSWPGTYLYEQYF.

V and J are TRBV7-7 and TRBJ2-5, with D perhaps TRBD1 (6 bases). Trimming stripped 4 bases from V and 5 bases from J, with 11 bases between. Germline V gene data show CDR1 as SSHAT and CDR2 as FNYEAQ (reference sequence). This CDR3 comprises 13 residues. CDR3 sequence (DNA): TGTGCCAGCAGCTCAGACAGGATCGAGACCCAGTACTTC. Residues: CASSSDRIETQYF.

With respect to this clone: Other DNA sequences of this sample code for an identical CDR3. The chain uses TRBV5-1 and TRBJ2-1, with 9 bases that match TRBD1. The CDR3 is made up of 14 amino acids. The J segment lost 7 bases and the V segment lost 4 bases, leaving 6 bases of the junction unmatched. CDR1 and CDR2 (germline): SGHRS, YFSETQ. CDR3 amino acids: CASSPGTGYNEQFF. CDR3 DNA sequence: TGCGCCAGCAGCCCCGGGACAGGGTATAATGAGCAGTTCTTC. The full variable domain, rest sourced from reference TRBV5-1 and TRBJ2-1, is KAGVTQTPRYLIKTRGQQVTLSCSPISGHRSVSWYQQTPGQGLQFLFEYFSETQRNKGNFPGRFSGRQFSNSRSEMNVSTLELGDSALYLCASSPGTGYNEQFFGPGTRLTVL.

V gene TRBV15 combines with J gene TRBJ2-2; maybe TRBD2 (5 bases). CDR3 length equals 14 residues. The V gene lost 0 bases and the J gene lost 7 bases, with 9 bases spanning the gap. Germline lookup yields CDR1 LNHNV and CDR2 YYDKDF (reference sequence). The CDR3 coding sequence is TGTGCCACCAGCAGAGAGAGGGTGATCGGGGAGCTGTTTTTT. Protein: CATSRERVIGELFF.

V gene TRBV10-2 combines with J gene TRBJ2-2; D unclear. The germline V and J ends were trimmed by 2 bases and 7 bases, with 17 bases remaining between them. The CDR3 contains 16 residues. Germline loops: CDR1 WSHSY, CDR2 SAAADI. CDR3: CASSEALWTVGGELFF. In DNA, the CDR3 is TGCGCCAGCAGTGAGGCGTTATGGACGGTGGGCGGGGAGCTGTTTTTT.

The rearrangement uses TRBV18 and TRBJ2-1, with 10 bases aligning to TRBD1. Trimming removed 6 bases from V and 7 bases from J; junction bases left unmatched: 6. Germline-derived CDR1 and CDR2 are KGHSH and LQKENI. This CDR3 region has 14 residues. The CDR3, as DNA: TGTGCCAGCTCCGGGACAGGGGCTGGGAATGAGCAGTTCTTC. Translated: CASSGTGAGNEQFF.

The gene calls are TRBV6-1 and TRBJ1-5, with D perhaps matching TRBD1 (5 bases). Germline CDR1 reads MNHNS; CDR2 reads SASEGT. Trimming removed 3 bases from V and 2 bases from J, with 14 bases in between. The CDR3 sequence is 16 residues long. The CDR3 DNA sequence: TGTGCCAGCAGTGATGGGGGGGGATTGGGCAATCAGCCCCAGCATTTT. This translates into CASSDGGGLGNQPQHF.

The CDR3 nucleotides are TGTGCCATCGGGGACAGGGTGGACGAGCAGTACTTC. This sequence encodes CAIGDRVDEQYF. This rearrangement joins TRBV10-3 to TRBJ2-7; 9 nucleotides line up with TRBD1. Germline V gene sequence: CDR1 ENHRY, CDR2 SYGVKD. V trimming: 8 bases; J trimming: 5 bases; junction bases outside the gene matches: 4. The CDR3 covers 12 residues.

The chain employs TRBV7-8 and TRBJ2-2; D is unresolved. V dropped 2 bases and J dropped 5 bases, with 18 bases sitting between them. Germline loops: CDR1 SGHVS, CDR2 FQNEAQ. The CDR3 is made up of 17 amino acids. This CDR3 is CASSLRVPTWVTGELFF. The CDR3 nucleotides read TGTGCCAGCAGCTTAAGGGTTCCTACCTGGGTTACCGGGGAGCTGTTTTTT. The variable domain in full, completed from reference TRBV7-8 and TRBJ2-2, reads GAGVSQSPRYKVAKRGQDVALRCDPISGHVSLFWYQQALGQGPEFLTYFQNEAQLDKSGLPSDRFFAERPEGSVSTLKIQRTQQEDSAVYLCASSLRVPTWVTGELFFGEGSRLTVL.

This clone has only one observation. The V and J genes are TRBV28 and TRBJ1-2; D is uncertain. The CDR3 extends over 14 amino acids. CDR1 and CDR2 from the germline V gene are MDHEN and SYDVKM. The V end was cut by 3 bases, the J end by 7 bases, with 15 bases between. The CDR3 here is CASSFGELPSGYTF. CDR3 nucleotides: TGTGCCAGCAGTTTTGGAGAACTCCCCTCTGGCTACACCTTC.

This chain uses TRBV6-5 with TRBJ2-7; maybe TRBD2 (6 bases). Between the trimmed V and J ends, which lost 0 bases and 5 bases, there was a span of 8 bases. Germline-derived CDR1 and CDR2 are MNHEY and SVGAGI. This CDR3 spans 13 amino acids. The CDR3 reads CASSYSGGNEQYF. The CDR3 DNA reads as TGTGCCAGCAGTTACTCGGGAGGTAACGAGCAGTACTTC.

This chain connects TRBV5-5 to TRBJ2-7; the D is unclear. The V gene lost 0 bases and the J gene lost 4 bases, with 11 bases spanning the gap. This CDR3 spans 14 amino acids. Germline assignment: CDR1 SGHKS and CDR2 YYEKEE (reference sequence). CDR3: CASSLAPGSYEQYF. The CDR3 coding sequence is TGTGCCAGCAGCTTGGCGCCAGGTTCATACGAGCAGTACTTC.

This chain uses TRBV13 with TRBJ1-1; 7 positions match TRBD1. Germline V gives CDR1 PRHDT, CDR2 FYEKMQ (reference sequence). The CDR3 length is 15 residues. With V trimmed by 5 bases and J by 6 bases, 12 bases remained unmatched. CDR3 DNA sequence: TGTGCCAGCAGCGCAGTACACAGGGGAGGCGCTGAAGCTTTCTTT. Protein: CASSAVHRGGAEAFF.

V is TRBV5-1 and J is TRBJ2-1; 11 positions match TRBD2. Trimming took 0 bases from V and 3 from J; bases not matched to a gene: 5. The germline V gene encodes CDR1 SGHRS and CDR2 YFSETQ. The CDR3 covers 17 residues. CDR3 coding DNA: TGCGCCAGCAGCTTGGGAGGGACTAGCGGCCTCTACAATGAGCAGTTCTTC. Translation: CASSLGGTSGLYNEQFF.

The V call is TRBV6-1, the J call TRBJ2-5; D remains unclear. The length of the CDR3 is 8 residues. CDR1 and CDR2 from the germline V gene are MNHNS and SASEGT. CDR3 DNA sequence: TGTATCAAGGTCGCCCAGTACTTC. Translating it yields CIKVAQYF.

The chain couples TRBV6-5 to TRBJ2-5; weak D call: TRBD1 (6 bases). In germline, CDR1 is MNHEY, CDR2 SVGAGI. This CDR3 spans 15 amino acids. The V end lost 0 bases, the J end lost 6 bases, and 14 bases lay between the germline ends. CDR3 coding DNA: TGTGCCAGCAGTTACTCGTCAGGGGTAGCAAAGACCCAGTACTTC. It specifies CASSYSSGVAKTQYF.

The chain couples TRBV6-1 to TRBJ2-5; no definite D call. This CDR3 has 13 amino acids. The V gene's germline CDR1 is MNHNS and CDR2 SASEGT. Trimming pared 4 bases from V and 2 bases from J, leaving 8 bases between. CDR3 amino acids: CASSAQKQETQYF. For the CDR3, the DNA is TGTGCCAGCAGTGCCCAGAAACAAGAGACCCAGTACTTC.

About this clone itself: Other DNA sequences within the sample encode an identical CDR3. The rearrangement joins TRBV9 to TRBJ2-3; D is undetermined. The V gene lost 5 bases and the J gene lost 3 bases, with 4 bases spanning the gap. The CDR3 loop spans 11 amino acids. The germline CDR1 and CDR2 sequences are SGDLS and YYNGEE. CDR3 residues: CASSSTDTQYF. The CDR3 DNA follows: TGTGCCAGCAGTAGTACAGATACGCAGTATTTT.

The V and J genes are TRBV11-2 and TRBJ2-7; D is possibly TRBD2 (6 bases). The CDR3 covers 16 residues. V was shortened by 3 bases and J by 4 bases, with 19 bases between the two germline ends. Germline V gene data show CDR1 as SGHAT and CDR2 as FQNNGV. The CDR3 is CASSFAPGDPRYEQYF. The CDR3 DNA reads as TGTGCCAGCAGCTTTGCGCCGGGGGATCCAAGGTACGAGCAGTACTTC.

This chain uses TRBV7-8 with TRBJ1-3; D call uncertain. CDR1 is SGHVS and CDR2 is FQNEAQ in the germline V gene. The CDR3 extends over 17 amino acids. Trimming pared 3 bases from V and 0 bases from J, leaving 15 bases between. The CDR3 coding sequence is TGTGCCAGCAGCTTGAGTAGAAGGTCTAGCTCTGGAAACACCATATATTTT. This gives the protein CASSLSRRSSSGNTIYF.

This chain joins TRBV5-6 and TRBJ2-7, with D hard to call. Germline loops: CDR1 SGHDT, CDR2 YYEEEE. The V and J ends lost 0 bases and 1 base respectively, with 14 bases between them. This CDR3 is built from 16 residues. The chain's CDR3 is CASSLGSRRASYEQYF. CDR3 in DNA: TGTGCCAGCAGCTTGGGATCCAGACGAGCTTCCTACGAGCAGTACTTC.

This clone showed up just once. V is TRBV28 and J is TRBJ2-7; D ambiguous. Trimming pared 5 bases from V and 12 bases from J, leaving 20 bases between. This CDR3 is built from 13 residues. CDR1 and CDR2 from the germline V gene are MDHEN and SYDVKM. The CDR3 DNA reads as TGTGCCAGCAGTCTACAAGACCGGTGGCTTCGGTACTTC. Translation: CASSLQDRWLRYF.

The rearrangement uses TRBV19 and TRBJ2-7, with 9 bases matching TRBD1. J gave up 5 bases and V 8 bases, and 7 bases lay outside the gene matches. Per the germline V gene, CDR1 is LNHDA and CDR2 is SQIVND (reference sequence). The length of the CDR3 is 13 residues. CDR3 sequence: CASSRDRVDEQYF. The CDR3 DNA is TGTGCCAGTTCACGGGACAGGGTCGACGAGCAGTACTTC. Full variable domain (remainder filled in from reference TRBV19 and TRBJ2-7): DGGITQSPKYLFRKEGQNVTLSCEQNLNHDAMYWYRQDPGQGLRLIYYSQIVNDFQKGDIAEGYSVSREKKESFPLTVTSAQKNPTAFYLCASSRDRVDEQYFGPGTRLTVT.

The chain has TRBV30 and TRBJ2-7; TRBD2 is a possible D gene (6 bases). CDR1 GTSNPN and CDR2 SVGIG come from the germline V gene (reference sequence). Trimming removed 0 bases from V and 5 bases from J, with 14 bases in between. The CDR3 spans 14 residues. The CDR3 sequence: CAWSVDGGFDEQYF. The CDR3 nucleotides are TGTGCCTGGAGTGTAGATGGAGGGTTCGACGAGCAGTACTTC.

This chain links TRBV5-1 with TRBJ1-4; no firm D call. V gave up 1 base and J gave up 0 bases, with 10 bases separating them. Germline CDR1 and CDR2: SGHRS and YFSETQ. There are 16 residues in the CDR3. The CDR3 reads CASSLWAVATNEKLFF. CDR3 DNA: TGCGCCAGCAGCTTGTGGGCAGTAGCAACTAATGAAAAACTGTTTTTT.

This clone showed up just once. The chain is built from TRBV7-8 and TRBJ2-1, with 7 bases matching TRBD1. The V gene's germline CDR1 is SGHVS and CDR2 FQNEAQ. The trim removed 1 base at V and 4 bases at J, leaving 1 base unmatched. This CDR3 is built from 14 residues. CDR3 protein: CASSLGGQYNEQFF. The CDR3 DNA is TGTGCCAGCAGCTTAGGGGGACAGTACAATGAGCAGTTCTTC.

The CDR3 coding sequence is TGTGCCAGCAACCTTATCTGGGGGGGAACAACTGGGGCCAACGTCCTGACTTTC. It encodes CASNLIWGGTTGANVLTF. The V and J genes are TRBV7-2 and TRBJ2-6, with TRBD2 matching over 7 bases. The CDR3 spans 18 residues. Trimming cost V 7 bases and J 2 bases; bases outside gene matches: 14. The germline V gene encodes CDR1 SGHTA and CDR2 FQGNSA.